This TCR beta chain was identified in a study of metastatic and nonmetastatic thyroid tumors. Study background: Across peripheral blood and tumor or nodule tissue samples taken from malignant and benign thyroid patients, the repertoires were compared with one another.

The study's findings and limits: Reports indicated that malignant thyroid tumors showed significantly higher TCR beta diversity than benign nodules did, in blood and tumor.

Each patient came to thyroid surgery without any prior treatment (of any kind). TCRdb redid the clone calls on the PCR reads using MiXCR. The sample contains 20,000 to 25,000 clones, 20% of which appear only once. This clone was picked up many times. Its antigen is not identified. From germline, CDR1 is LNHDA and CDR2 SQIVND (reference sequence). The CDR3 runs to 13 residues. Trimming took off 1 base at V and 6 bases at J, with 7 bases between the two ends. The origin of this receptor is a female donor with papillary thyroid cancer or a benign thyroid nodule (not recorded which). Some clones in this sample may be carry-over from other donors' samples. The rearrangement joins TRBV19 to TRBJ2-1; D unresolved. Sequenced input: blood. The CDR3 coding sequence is TGTGCCAGTAGTATAGTAAGGAGCAATGAGCAGTTCTTC. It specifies CASSIVRSNEQFF.